These T cell receptor beta chains were read from a single sample in a study of cytomegalovirus exposure and HLA in healthy donors. The method was immunoSEQ multiplex PCR; TCRdb's version includes in-frame clones alone and lacks a portion of them. The table shows approximately 110,000 clones, with 74% occurring only once. Sequencing was carried out using PBMCs. These receptors were obtained from a man between 50 and 59 years old in good health and CMV-seropositive. The CDR3 runs from the conserved cysteine through the conserved F or W. D genes are given only for firm matches. Only some rows state a clone size, as once, few, many or a class for expanded clones.

V gene	J gene	clone size	D gene	CDR3 protein	CDR3 DNA
TRBV9	TRBJ1-4	.	.	CASSGLQTGEKLFF	TGTGCCAGCAGCGGTCTCCAAACAGGGGAAAAACTGTTTTTT
TRBV10-1	TRBJ2-5	few	.	CASGEGGQETQYF	TGCGCCAGCGGGGAAGGAGGGCAAGAGACCCAGTACTTC
TRBV19	TRBJ1-4	.	.	CASSTGVATNEKLFF	TGTGCCAGTTCCACGGGGGTCGCAACTAATGAAAAACTGTTTTTT
TRBV25-1	TRBJ1-1	few	TRBD1	CASSWTGGATEAFF	TGTGCCAGCAGTTGGACAGGGGGTGCCACTGAAGCTTTCTTT
TRBV30	TRBJ2-2	.	TRBD2	CAWSVGLAGGEELFF	TGTGCCTGGAGTGTTGGACTAGCGGGAGGGGAGGAGCTGTTTTTT
TRBV9	TRBJ1-3	.	.	CASGGGSSGNTIYF	TGTGCCAGCGGCGGGGGCAGCTCTGGAAACACCATATATTTT
TRBV7-9	TRBJ1-2	.	.	CSSSYSGTIEVYGYTF	TGTTCCAGCAGCTACTCTGGGACAATTGAAGTCTATGGCTACACCTTC
TRBV10-3	TRBJ2-7	once	.	CAIGGSQYEQYF	TGTGCCATCGGGGGCAGTCAGTACGAGCAGTACTTC
TRBV19	TRBJ2-3	.	TRBD1	CASTPTGSTDTQYF	TGTGCCAGTACCCCGACAGGGTCGACAGATACGCAGTATTTT
TRBV9	TRBJ1-5	.	TRBD1	CASARGANSNQPQHF	TGTGCCAGCGCCAGGGGGGCCAATAGCAATCAGCCCCAGCATTTT
TRBV6-5	TRBJ1-2	few	TRBD1	CASSGTGGNYGYTF	TGTGCCAGCAGTGGGACAGGGGGCAACTATGGCTACACCTTC
TRBV2	TRBJ2-1	few	TRBD2	CASSVTSGRSNEQFF	TGTGCCAGCAGTGTGACTAGCGGGAGGTCGAATGAGCAGTTCTTC
TRBV6-1	TRBJ2-5	few	.	CASSFLSGAGETQYF	TGTGCCAGCAGTTTCCTTTCAGGGGCAGGGGAGACCCAGTACTTC
TRBV5-4	TRBJ2-3	.	TRBD1	CASSGKTGLFSTDTQYF	TGTGCCAGCAGCGGGAAGACAGGGCTTTTTAGCACAGATACGCAGTATTTT
TRBV18	TRBJ2-3	.	.	CASSPGTRTDTQYF	TGTGCCAGCTCACCCGGGACACGCACAGATACGCAGTATTTT
TRBV2	TRBJ2-1	.	TRBD2	CASSTIKGRVEQFF	TGTGCCAGCTCAACCATCAAGGGGAGGGTTGAGCAGTTCTTC
TRBV6-5	TRBJ2-7	.	TRBD1	CASSRQGNREQYF	TGTGCCAGCTCTCGACAGGGTAATCGCGAGCAGTACTTC
TRBV6-4	TRBJ2-3	.	.	CATRDTFQDTQYF	TGTGCCACCCGGGACACCTTTCAAGATACGCAGTATTTT
TRBV12-5	TRBJ1-4	.	TRBD1	CASAGQASTNEKLFF	TGTGCTAGTGCCGGACAGGCTTCAACTAATGAAAAACTGTTTTTT
TRBV13	TRBJ1-2	.	TRBD1	CASSKGTGGSGYGYTF	TGTGCCAGCAGCAAAGGGACAGGGGGCTCTGGCTATGGCTACACCTTC
TRBV7-2	TRBJ2-7	few	TRBD2	CASSPTSGGPQKYF	TGTGCCAGCAGCCCAACTAGCGGGGGGCCCCAGAAGTACTTC
TRBV4-1	TRBJ2-3	.	TRBD2	CASSRLSGETQYF	TGCGCCAGCAGCCGCCTAAGCGGGGAGACGCAGTATTTT
TRBV14	TRBJ1-1	once	TRBD1	CASSQTGTGDTEAFF	TGTGCCAGCAGCCAGACCGGGACAGGGGACACTGAAGCTTTCTTT
TRBV5-1	TRBJ2-7	.	.	CASSLDARVISSYEQYF	TGCGCCAGCAGCTTGGACGCACGGGTAATAAGCTCCTACGAGCAGTACTTC
TRBV5-1	TRBJ1-2	.	.	CASSPELKYGYTF	TGCGCCAGCAGCCCGGAGCTAAAGTATGGCTACACCTTC
TRBV11-3	TRBJ2-1	.	TRBD1	CASSPGQGQYNEQFF	TGTGCCAGCAGCCCGGGACAGGGACAGTACAATGAGCAGTTCTTC
TRBV27	TRBJ1-1	.	.	CASKRNTEAFF	TGTGCCAGCAAGAGGAACACTGAAGCTTTCTTT
TRBV7-2	TRBJ2-3	few	TRBD2	CASSRIAGASTDTQYF	TGTGCCAGCAGCCGAATAGCGGGGGCCAGCACAGATACGCAGTATTTT
TRBV5-1	TRBJ2-1	.	TRBD2	CASSLRAGGPNEQFF	TGCGCCAGCAGCTTAAGAGCGGGAGGGCCAAATGAGCAGTTCTTC
TRBV19	TRBJ1-2	once	TRBD1	CASSLEGTEIYGYTF	TGTGCCAGTAGTCTTGAGGGGACAGAAATCTATGGCTACACCTTC
TRBV6-4	TRBJ1-5	.	TRBD1	CASSDSSRGAYNQPQHF	TGTGCCAGCAGTGACTCTTCCAGGGGGGCCTACAATCAGCCCCAGCATTTT
TRBV27	TRBJ2-7	once	TRBD1	CASASGTGGSEQYF	TGTGCCAGCGCCTCCGGGACAGGGGGGAGCGAGCAGTACTTC
TRBV7-2	TRBJ2-3	.	TRBD1	CASSSGQGTDTQYF	TGTGCCAGCAGCTCGGGACAGGGGACAGATACGCAGTATTTT
TRBV5-1	TRBJ1-5	.	.	CASSREPGNQPQHF	TGCGCCAGCAGCCGGGAGCCTGGAAATCAGCCCCAGCATTTT
TRBV27	TRBJ1-2	.	TRBD1	CASRPRGTGYGYTF	TGTGCCAGCAGGCCACGAGGGACAGGGTATGGCTACACCTTC
TRBV2	TRBJ1-5	once	.	CASRTAGDQPQHF	TGTGCCAGCAGGACGGCAGGGGATCAGCCCCAGCATTTT
TRBV2	TRBJ2-7	.	TRBD1	CASMGRGSEQYF	TGTGCCAGCATGGGCAGGGGGAGCGAGCAGTACTTC
TRBV5-1	TRBJ2-3	.	TRBD2	CASSLGFLVRERTDTQYF	TGCGCCAGCAGCTTGGGTTTCCTCGTGCGGGAGCGCACAGATACGCAGTATTTT
TRBV5-1	TRBJ1-1	.	.	CASSSSTGNTEAFF	TGCGCCAGCAGCTCATCGACAGGAAACACTGAAGCTTTCTTT
TRBV7-2	TRBJ2-2	.	.	CASSPDSYTGELFF	TGTGCCAGCAGCCCGGACAGCTACACCGGGGAGCTGTTTTTT
TRBV7-6	TRBJ2-5	.	.	CASSLGQEETQYF	TGTGCCAGCAGCTTAGGGCAGGAAGAGACCCAGTACTTC
TRBV19	TRBJ1-1	.	TRBD1	CASSTGQGTTEAFF	TGTGCCAGTAGTACAGGACAGGGGACGACTGAAGCTTTCTTT